This entry lists 24 T cell receptor beta chains sequenced from one sample in a study of Ad26.COV2.S vaccination and SARS-CoV-2 variants (dated by TCRdb to the early 2020s). The intended sense of this specimen's treatment or condition label: approximately 18 received Ad26.COV2.S at low or high dose, single or two shots; roughly five received placebo; per-sample allocation not given. For vaccine and placebo recipients, repertoires were sequenced using samples collected on day 63 after the first injection. The receptor library was made with the immunoSEQ multiplex PCR assay. TCRdb provides this immuneACCESS table in a form limited to in-frame rearrangements. Some clones are lacking; in checked studies, under half of them reflect an unresolved V gene, and why the rest are absent is not known. The sample table holds hundreds of thousands of clones, of which about 90% were seen once. The ten largest clones add up to roughly 1.5% of the sample.

The specimen comprised peripheral blood, sampled in a trial of Ad26.COV2.S vaccine versus placebo. These receptors were collected from a person aged 18 to 65 who received the Ad26.COV2.S COVID-19 vaccine or a placebo.

The chain couples TRBV2 to TRBJ2-2, with a possible D match to TRBD2 (6 bases). The V gene lost 7 bases and the J gene lost 3 bases, with 18 bases spanning the gap. The V gene's germline CDR1 is SNHLY and CDR2 FYNNEI. This CDR3 is built from 16 residues. CDR3 in DNA: TGTGCCAGCAAGGGAGGCTCCGGCGGCTACACCGGGGAGCTGTTTTTT. Translating gives CASKGGSGGYTGELFF. Using reference TRBV2 and TRBJ2-2 for the parts outside the CDR3, the full variable domain is EPEVTQTPSHQVTQMGQEVILRCVPISNHLYFYWYRQILGQKVEFLVSFYNNEISEKSEIFDDQFSVERPDGSNFTLKIRSTKLEDSAMYFCASKGGSGGYTGELFFGEGSRLTVL.

This chain connects TRBV29-1 to TRBJ2-1; TRBD2 matches at 12 bases. Germline CDR1 and CDR2: SQVTM and ANQGSEA. The ends lost 6 bases at V and 4 bases at J; junction bases unmatched: 1. This CDR3 has 13 residues. The CDR3 is CSVLAGGYNEQFF. The CDR3 DNA follows: TGCAGCGTCCTAGCGGGAGGGTACAATGAGCAGTTCTTC.

The chain combines TRBV7-9 with TRBJ2-7; no definite D call. Germline lookup yields CDR1 SEHNR and CDR2 FQNEAQ (reference sequence). With 5 bases removed from V and 0 bases from J, the gap between germline ends came to 11 bases. This CDR3 comprises 14 residues. CDR3 amino acids: CASSPDQSSYEQYF. CDR3 nucleotide sequence: TGTGCCAGCAGCCCAGACCAGAGCTCCTACGAGCAGTACTTC.

The chain couples TRBV9 to TRBJ2-1; 8 nucleotides match TRBD2. Unmatched junction bases numbered 10, after V lost 2 bases and J lost 6 bases. Germline V CDR1 and CDR2: SGDLS, YYNGEE. This CDR3 spans 16 amino acids. The CDR3, as DNA: TGTGCCAGCAGCGTCCAGCCAGCGGGAGTAGTCAATGAGCAGTTCTTC. Its translation: CASSVQPAGVVNEQFF.

V gene TRBV3-1 (or the pseudogene TRBV3-2) combines with J gene TRBJ1-5; 7 bases are a match to TRBD1. Trimming cost V 1 base and J 4 bases; bases outside gene matches: 7. Looked up from germline, CDR1 is LGHDT and CDR2 is YNNKEL (reference sequence). The CDR3 is 16 residues long. CDR3 region: CASSQAKGTANQPQHF. As DNA, the CDR3 is TGTGCCAGCAGCCAAGCTAAAGGGACAGCGAATCAGCCCCAGCATTTT.

The chain couples TRBV24-1 to TRBJ1-2; D gene ambiguous. This CDR3 region has 14 residues. CDR1 and CDR2 (germline): KGHDR, SFDVKD. V was cut by 2 bases and J by 2 bases, with 8 bases left in between. CDR3 in DNA: TGTGCCACCAGTGATTCGGGGTTCAACTATGGCTACACCTTC. This encodes CATSDSGFNYGYTF.

The chain has TRBV6-5 and TRBJ1-1, with D hard to call. From germline, CDR1 is MNHEY and CDR2 SVGAGI. The CDR3 totals 15 residues. V was shortened by 3 bases and J by 11 bases, with 22 bases between the two germline ends. This chain's CDR3 is CASSYGVPMETGAFF. For the CDR3, the DNA is TGTGCCAGCAGTTATGGAGTCCCTATGGAAACGGGGGCTTTCTTT.

This clone was detected only a few times. V and J are TRBV18 and TRBJ2-7; D assignment may be TRBD1 or TRBD2 (5 bases each). The germline V and J ends were trimmed by 6 bases and 7 bases, with 13 bases remaining between them. The CDR3 consists of 12 residues. Germline CDR1 is KGHSH and CDR2 is LQKENI. The DNA for the CDR3 is TGTGCCAGCTCCCAGGGAACGGGAGAGCAGTACTTC. Protein: CASSQGTGEQYF.

The chain couples TRBV30 to TRBJ1-1, with a tentative D call TRBD1 (6 bases). In germline, CDR1 is GTSNPN, CDR2 SVGIG (reference sequence). The CDR3 contains 14 residues. Trimming took 2 bases from V and 2 from J, leaving 12 bases between them. CDR3 residues: CAWSTDRGNTEAFF. CDR3 nucleotides: TGTGCCTGGAGTACGGACAGAGGAAACACTGAAGCTTTCTTT. Full variable domain (missing parts from reference TRBV30 and TRBJ1-1): SQTIHQWPATLVQPVGSPLSLECTVEGTSNPNLYWYRQAAGRGLQLLFYSVGIGQISSEVPQNLSASRPQDRQFILSSKKLLLSDSGFYLCAWSTDRGNTEAFFGQGTRLTVV.

The chain combines TRBV3-1 (or the pseudogene TRBV3-2) with TRBJ1-2, with D possibly TRBD1 on 5 matching bases. V shed 0 bases and J shed 5 bases, with 16 bases lying between them. This CDR3 contains 16 residues. Germline V gives CDR1 LGHDT, CDR2 YNNKEL (reference sequence). CDR3 sequence reads: CASSQDAGTRGYGYTF. The DNA of the CDR3 is TGTGCCAGCAGCCAAGATGCAGGGACCAGAGGGTATGGCTACACCTTC.

This clone has a single count. This sequence joins TRBV24-1 and TRBJ1-4; TRBD1 might be the D (5 bases). CDR1 is KGHDR, CDR2 SFDVKD, per germline. V lost 4 bases, J lost 7 bases, and 12 bases lay in between. The CDR3 covers 14 residues. CDR3 residues: CATSDPNGGEKLFF. The CDR3 nucleotides are TGTGCCACCAGTGACCCAAACGGGGGTGAAAAACTGTTTTTT.

The chain joins TRBV7-9 to TRBJ1-1; D is ambiguous. The CDR3 runs to 13 residues. CDR1 SEHNR and CDR2 FQNEAQ come from the germline V gene (reference sequence). The V end was cut by 1 base, the J end by 8 bases, with 11 bases between. CDR3 sequence: CASSLDYLPEAFF. In DNA form, the CDR3 reads TGTGCCAGCAGCTTAGATTATCTGCCGGAAGCTTTCTTT.

A remark on this clone: This sample includes further DNA sequences coding for the same CDR3. The J gene is TRBJ2-3, the V gene TRBV29-1; 7 positions match TRBD2. Germline values: CDR1 SQVTM, CDR2 ANQGSEA. V dropped 4 bases and J dropped 4; count of bases not matched to a gene: 8. The CDR3 spans 14 residues. For the CDR3, the DNA is TGCAGCGTTGCCAGCGGGATTCGGGCAGATACGCAGTATTTT. Protein: CSVASGIRADTQYF.

The chain uses TRBV3-1 (or the pseudogene TRBV3-2) and TRBJ2-1; 11 bases line up with TRBD2. Germline V gene data show CDR1 as LGHDT and CDR2 as YNNKEL (reference sequence). The trim removed 0 bases at V and 2 bases at J, leaving 3 bases unmatched. The length of the CDR3 is 17 residues. The chain's CDR3 is CASSQEGTSGTYNEQFF. For the CDR3, the DNA is TGTGCCAGCAGCCAAGAGGGGACTAGCGGAACCTACAATGAGCAGTTCTTC.

This chain connects TRBV27 to TRBJ2-1; D is uncertain. There are 13 residues in the CDR3. V lost 3 bases, J lost 9 bases, and 12 bases lay in between. CDR1 and CDR2 (germline): MNHEY, SMNVEV (reference sequence). The CDR3 region is CASSFTPRGEQFF. The CDR3 bases are TGTGCCAGCAGTTTCACCCCGAGAGGTGAGCAGTTCTTC.

The chain combines TRBV6-2 or TRBV6-3 with TRBJ1-5; 10 bases match TRBD1. Trimming cost V 2 bases and J 2 bases; bases outside gene matches: 9. This CDR3 spans 18 amino acids. The germline CDR1 and CDR2 sequences are MNHEY and SVGEGT. This CDR3 is CASSYLRDRGAGNQPQHF. In nucleotides, the CDR3 is TGTGCCAGCAGTTACCTTCGGGACAGGGGAGCGGGCAATCAGCCCCAGCATTTT.

V and J are TRBV5-4 and TRBJ1-1; D gene uncertain. This CDR3 contains 15 residues. The germline V and J ends were trimmed by 0 bases and 3 bases, with 12 bases remaining between them. Germline CDR1 SGHNT, CDR2 YYREEE (reference sequence). The CDR3 DNA reads as TGTGCCAGCAGCTTGGTCCAGGTTGGGTACACTGAAGCTTTCTTT. Translated: CASSLVQVGYTEAFF.

This clone was counted only a few times. This sample includes further DNA sequences coding for the same CDR3. V and J are TRBV18 and TRBJ1-2; D possibly corresponds to TRBD1 (5 bases). The germline V gene has CDR1 KGHSH and CDR2 LQKENI. The V gene lost 3 bases and the J gene lost 1 base, with 6 bases spanning the gap. CDR3 size: 13 residues. In nucleotides, the CDR3 is TGTGCCAGCTCACCCGACAGTAACTATGGCTACACCTTC. The encoded protein is CASSPDSNYGYTF.

V and J are TRBV5-1 and TRBJ1-1; a weak D match, TRBD1 (5 bases). The length of the CDR3 is 12 residues. Looked up from germline, CDR1 is SGHRS and CDR2 is YFSETQ. V was cut by 0 bases and J by 10 bases, with 10 bases left in between. The CDR3 DNA sequence: TGCGCCAGCAGCTTGGCAGGGAGGGGAGCTTTCTTT. Translating gives CASSLAGRGAFF. The full variable domain, in which reference TRBV5-1 and TRBJ1-1 provide the parts outside the CDR3, is KAGVTQTPRYLIKTRGQQVTLSCSPISGHRSVSWYQQTPGQGLQFLFEYFSETQRNKGNFPGRFSGRQFSNSRSEMNVSTLELGDSALYLCASSLAGRGAFFGQGTRLTVV.

The chain is built from TRBV19 and TRBJ2-7; D is uncertain. The CDR3 totals 14 residues. Trimming took 3 bases from V and 7 from J, leaving 16 bases between them. Germline V CDR1 and CDR2: LNHDA, SQIVND (reference sequence). CDR3 coding DNA: TGTGCCAGTAGTATCTCGGGCGGTGTTGGGGAGCAGTACTTC. The encoded protein is CASSISGGVGEQYF.

This clone turned up a few times. The rearrangement joins TRBV6-5 to TRBJ2-2, with unresolved D. The length of the CDR3 is 14 residues. Trimming pared 0 bases from V and 3 bases from J, leaving 5 bases between. Germline CDR1 MNHEY, CDR2 SVGAGI. The CDR3 nucleotides read TGTGCCAGCAGTTACTCGACCTACACCGGGGAGCTGTTTTTT. It translates to CASSYSTYTGELFF.

The gene calls are TRBV6-2 or TRBV6-3 and TRBJ1-1; D ambiguous. The CDR3 contains 16 residues. Germline assignment: CDR1 MNHEY and CDR2 SVGEGT. V gave up 4 bases and J gave up 0 bases, with 15 bases separating them. CDR3 nucleotide sequence: TGTGCCAGCAGTTTCAGTGGCCCCCAAGTGAACACTGAAGCTTTCTTT. Translation gives CASSFSGPQVNTEAFF.

The genes are TRBV30 and TRBJ2-3; D remains ambiguous. Trimming removed 5 bases at V and 0 bases at J, with 12 bases between. The CDR3 consists of 14 residues. Germline-derived CDR1 and CDR2 are GTSNPN and SVGIG (reference sequence). Here the CDR3 reads CAWGRPLSTDTQYF. The CDR3 nucleotides read TGTGCCTGGGGGCGGCCCCTTAGCACAGATACGCAGTATTTT.

This chain links TRBV7-2 with TRBJ1-3; tentative D call: TRBD1 (5 bases). CDR1 is SGHTA, CDR2 FQGNSA, per germline. This CDR3 contains 15 residues. V shed 5 bases and J shed 4 bases, with 15 bases lying between them. CDR3 nucleotide sequence: TGTGCCAGCAGCGTCCAGGGACTGGAAGGAAACACCATATATTTT. This sequence encodes CASSVQGLEGNTIYF.